This TCR beta chain came from a study of regulatory T cells in long-lasting Graves disease (dated by TCRdb to the early 2020s). Concerning the study at large: Newly diagnosed Graves' disease patients had taken antithyroid drugs for less than 3 months. Patients with persistent Graves' disease were compared with patients with newly diagnosed Graves' disease using TCR sequencing and RNA sequencing of peripheral blood. The study took place in China and was registered as a clinical trial. TCR sequencing covered around 13 persistent and around 20 newly diagnosed Graves' disease patients, 33 samples in total.

The CDR3 runs 13 residues from the cysteine to the phenylalanine. The DNA shown is the 39-base CDR3, in frame from base 1. V was cut back by 10 bases and J by 8 bases, leaving a gap of 18 bases between them. CDR1 MNHNS and CDR2 SASEGT were looked up in the germline V gene. Library construction relied on multiplex PCR. Sequenced using an Illumina HiSeq 4000. To build TCR beta libraries, CDR3 regions were amplified by Arm-PCR using iRepertoire HTBI primers. Before sequencing, the PCR products underwent gel purification. Per the source publication's procedure: Gene usage analysis of CDR3 amino acid clonotypes relied on the roughly 60 TRBV and 14 TRBJ segments identified across samples. COPE and FqMerger were used to merge filtered high-quality paired reads into contigs. BLAST was used to align contigs to IMGT TRBV, TRBD and TRBJ reference genes, and CDR3 was defined according to IMGT. Any clonotype with a frequency above 0.1% was counted as a highly expanded clone. Repertoire diversity was measured by Shannon entropy, and V-J evenness by the Gini coefficient. Public clonotypes were defined as clonotypes shared by more than one individual. TCRdb itself trimmed the public reads at Q25 with fastp, ran MiXCR and retained productive beta chains. Each record represents a unique CDR3 protein, reported with the most common genes and DNA among its rows. The V and J calls come from TCRdb's annotation, not from the publication. This sample comprises about 330,000 distinct CDR3 sequences, roughly 15% of them detected only once. The leading ten clones occupy about 19% of the sample.

The full study reports these points: A larger number of public clonotypes was shared among persistent patients (more than 2,500) than among newly diagnosed patients (about 990). Peripheral blood alone was examined, since thyroid tissue, which constituted the primary lesion, could not be accessed. Persistent Graves' disease patients showed lower TCR Shannon entropy and fewer highly expanded clones than newly diagnosed patients, suggesting clonal expansion. Only the TCR beta chain was sequenced and analyzed. The small sample size was acknowledged by the authors as a limitation that may reduce accuracy. TRBV28, TRBJ1-2 and TRBJ2-5 were preferentially used in persistent disease, while TRBV20-1 and TRBJ2-1 were favored in newly diagnosed disease.

According to the study, the label for this sample's time point signals: newly diagnosed GD, antithyroid drugs for less than 3 months. RNA was extracted from PBMCs in TRIzol for both TCR sequencing and RNA sequencing. Graves' disease was diagnosed according to American Thyroid Association guidelines. The patients came from an endocrinology department in Xi'an, China. Each patient gave about 8.1 milliliters of peripheral blood, collected in an EDTA anticoagulant tube. Ficoll Paque Plus density gradient separation was used to isolate PBMCs, and no further T cell sorting was performed. An Agilent 2100 Bioanalyzer and agarose gel were used to check RNA quality, while a NanoDrop 2000 measured RNA concentration. This clonotype showed up many times. No antigen is known for it. No qualities accompany the bases; no much larger clone lies one base away. The sample was also linked to a second study, of T cells in Graves' hyperthyroidism and ophthalmopathy. That second report states: Stable Graves' hyperthyroidism was defined as the absence of progression to ophthalmopathy over 18 months of follow-up. Hyperthyroidism patients were newly diagnosed, had a disease duration of under 2 months, and were aged 18 to 65 years. Exclusion was applied to patients with uncontrolled infections, other autoimmune diseases, pregnancy or lactation. Clinical symptoms, serum thyroxine and TRAb, thyroid ultrasound, and orbital computed tomography formed the basis for the diagnoses. For the first round of RT-PCR on the TCR CDR3, the HTBI primer set was used together with the Qiagen OneStep RT-PCR kit. Most expanded thyroid clonotypes (frequency above 0.001) were also found in blood, which suggests that blood repertoires may mirror thyroid immune responses. A 13 V-J signature model separated ophthalmopathy from stable hyperthyroidism, with 87.88% sensitivity and 81% to 83% specificity in cross-validation and 80%/75% in testing. In validation, the model predicted progression to ophthalmopathy a median of about 6.8 months before onset, with about 67% sensitivity and 72.22% specificity. A discovery cohort of roughly 100 patients, fewer than 50 with Graves' ophthalmopathy and over 55 with stable Graves' hyperthyroidism, was used to find distinguishing TCR V-J signatures. Prospective prediction of ophthalmopathy was tested in an independent validation cohort consisting of about 19 hyperthyroidism patients and more than 15 patients who later progressed to ophthalmopathy. For training and testing, the approximately 97 patients in the discovery cohort were randomly divided in a 7:3 ratio. The study also compared thyroid tissue and blood T-cell repertoires from several Graves' hyperthyroidism patients. Following sampling, methimazole starting at 30 mg daily was given to hyperthyroidism patients, and high-dose intravenous methylprednisolone was given to ophthalmopathy patients. Libraries were constructed in a second round of multiplex PCR, after which size selection and purification were carried out. Paired-end sequencing of the libraries was performed with 100 bp reads on an Illumina HiSeq2000. Raw data were processed with SOAPnuke, discarding reads with adapters, uncalled bases, mean Phred below 15, or no exact constant-primer or identifier match. High-quality paired reads were merged using COPE v1.2.5, and each unique nucleotide sequence was defined as a clonotype. Clonotypes were aligned to IMGT TRBV, TRBD and TRBJ reference segments using MiTCR v1.1. The analysis included only V-J combinations with a frequency above 0.0001, which together covered approximately 99% of the repertoires. A TCS score was defined as the ratio between F50 (clonal expansion) and ExV (chaos), using BLOSUM62-based TCRdist between CDR3 peptides within each V-J. Welch's t-statistics and random forest reduced fewer than 550 V-J features to roughly 13, which were used in a naive Bayes classifier (R e1071). Sample size was not statistically predetermined, and investigators were not blinded to group allocation. TCR Vbeta CDR3 sequencing of 130 to 150 peripheral blood samples (43 ophthalmopathy, around 80 hyperthyroidism and roughly 17 progressor patients) is reported in the paper.

The chain is assembled from TRBV6-1 and TRBJ2-1; perhaps TRBD2 is the D gene, with 7 bases matching. This TCR came from a woman aged 18-29 years with Graves disease. Donor details come from another sample of the same person, matched by shared clones. The specimen was peripheral blood mononuclear cells (PBMCs), collected at new diagnosis, from a patient treated with antithyroid drugs. In nucleotide form, the sequence is TGTGCCACCACAGAGGGGGGGCGCTATGAGCAGTTCTTC. It translates as CATTEGGRYEQFF.